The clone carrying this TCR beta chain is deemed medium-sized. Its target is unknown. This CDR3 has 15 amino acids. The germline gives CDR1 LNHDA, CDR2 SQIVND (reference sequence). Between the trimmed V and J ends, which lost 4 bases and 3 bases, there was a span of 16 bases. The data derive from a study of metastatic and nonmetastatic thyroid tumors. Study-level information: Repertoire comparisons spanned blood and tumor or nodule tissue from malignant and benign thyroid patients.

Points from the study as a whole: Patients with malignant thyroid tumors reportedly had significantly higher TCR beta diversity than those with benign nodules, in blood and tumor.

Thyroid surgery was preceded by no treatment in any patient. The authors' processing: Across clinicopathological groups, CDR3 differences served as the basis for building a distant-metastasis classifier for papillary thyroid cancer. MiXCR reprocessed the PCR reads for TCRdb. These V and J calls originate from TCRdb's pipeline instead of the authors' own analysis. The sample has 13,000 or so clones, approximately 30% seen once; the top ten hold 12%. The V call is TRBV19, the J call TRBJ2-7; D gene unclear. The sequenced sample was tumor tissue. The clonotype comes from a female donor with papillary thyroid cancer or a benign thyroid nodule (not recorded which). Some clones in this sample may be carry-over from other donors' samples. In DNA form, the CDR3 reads TGTGCCAGTAGTACCAGACAAACCCCCTTCTACGAGCAGTACTTC. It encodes CASSTRQTPFYEQYF.